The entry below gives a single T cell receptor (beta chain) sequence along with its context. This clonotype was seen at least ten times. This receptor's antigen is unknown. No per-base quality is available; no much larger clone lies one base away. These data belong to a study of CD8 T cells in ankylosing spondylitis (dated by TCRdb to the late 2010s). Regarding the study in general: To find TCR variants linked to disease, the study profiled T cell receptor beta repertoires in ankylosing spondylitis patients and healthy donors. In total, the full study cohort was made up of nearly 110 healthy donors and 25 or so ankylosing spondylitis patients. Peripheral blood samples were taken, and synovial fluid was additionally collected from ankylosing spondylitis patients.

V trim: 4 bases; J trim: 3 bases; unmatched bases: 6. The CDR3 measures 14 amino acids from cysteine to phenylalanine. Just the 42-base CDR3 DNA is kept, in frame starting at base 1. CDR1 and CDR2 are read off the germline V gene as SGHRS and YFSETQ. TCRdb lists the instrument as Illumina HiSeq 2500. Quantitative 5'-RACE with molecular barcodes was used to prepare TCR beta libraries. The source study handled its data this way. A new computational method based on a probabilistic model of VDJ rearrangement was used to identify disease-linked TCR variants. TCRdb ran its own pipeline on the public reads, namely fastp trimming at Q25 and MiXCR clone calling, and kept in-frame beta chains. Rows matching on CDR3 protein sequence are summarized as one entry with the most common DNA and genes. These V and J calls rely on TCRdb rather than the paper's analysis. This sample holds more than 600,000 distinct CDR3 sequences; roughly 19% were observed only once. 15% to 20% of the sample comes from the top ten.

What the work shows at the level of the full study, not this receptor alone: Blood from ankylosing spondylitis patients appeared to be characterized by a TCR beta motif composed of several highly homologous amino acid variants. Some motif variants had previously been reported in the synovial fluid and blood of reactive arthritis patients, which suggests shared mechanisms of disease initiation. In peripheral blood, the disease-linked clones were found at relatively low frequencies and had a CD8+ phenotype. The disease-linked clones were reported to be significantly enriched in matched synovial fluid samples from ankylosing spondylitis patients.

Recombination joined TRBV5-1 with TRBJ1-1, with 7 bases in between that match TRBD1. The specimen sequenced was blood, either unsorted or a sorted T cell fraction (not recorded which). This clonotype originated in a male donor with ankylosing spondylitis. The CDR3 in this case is CASSVQGRDTEAFF. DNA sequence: TGCGCCAGCAGCGTACAGGGGAGGGACACTGAAGCTTTCTTT.